This entry is about one T cell receptor (beta chain). Its antigen is not known. The assay was immunoSEQ multiplex PCR, and TCRdb's table has in-frame clones only and misses some. The sample holds hundreds of thousands of clones, approximately 86% seen once. The record originates from a study of cytomegalovirus exposure and HLA in healthy donors. Study findings and constraints: A subsequent analysis found that TCR clusters from the first cohort also tended to co-occur in the 130 or so validation repertoires, with under 95% of cluster scores above 0.

The germline V gene has CDR1 SEHNR and CDR2 FQNEAQ (reference sequence). V was trimmed by 1 base and J by 7 bases, leaving 22 bases between them. CDR3 length equals 17 residues. V usage is TRBV7-9 and J usage is TRBJ2-5; weak D call: TRBD2 (6 bases). This receptor was taken from a woman aged 30 to 39 in good health and CMV-seropositive. The material sequenced was PBMCs. The CDR3 is CASSLGGEPPPRGTQYF. In DNA, the CDR3 is TGTGCCAGCAGCTTAGGGGGGGAACCTCCGCCGCGGGGGACCCAGTACTTC. The complete variable domain, with remaining parts taken from reference TRBV7-9 and TRBJ2-5, reads DTGVSQNPRHKITKRGQNVTFRCDPISEHNRLYWYRQTLGQGPEFLTYFQNEAQLEKSRLLSDRFSAERPKGSFSTLEIQRTEQGDSAMYLCASSLGGEPPPRGTQYFGPGTRLLVL.